A selection of T cell receptor beta chains follows, all from one sample in a study of cytomegalovirus exposure and HLA in healthy donors. The data were produced by immunoSEQ multiplex PCR, yet TCRdb's version contains in-frame clones alone and is incomplete. The data contain about 130,000 clones, around 76% of them singletons. The sequencing input was PBMCs. The receptors here all came from a woman between 55 and 75 years old in good health and CMV-seropositive. Each CDR3 is given with its conserved first and last residue. D genes are given only for firm matches. A row's size may be missing; if present it is once, few, many or a size class.

V	J	D	size	CDR3	DNA
TRBV7-2	TRBJ2-7	TRBD2	-	CASSLEELAGAEQYF	TGTGCCAGCAGCTTAGAAGAACTAGCGGGAGCCGAGCAGTACTTC
TRBV9	TRBJ2-7	-	-	CASSVHSDSYYEQYF	TGTGCCAGCAGCGTACATTCGGACAGTTACTACGAGCAGTACTTC
TRBV7-2	TRBJ1-6	-	-	CASSTGVPYSPLHF	TGTGCCAGCAGCACCGGGGTCCCGTATTCACCCCTCCACTTT
TRBV7-8	TRBJ1-2	TRBD1	few	CASSLAPGQGYGYTF	TGTGCCAGCAGCTTAGCCCCGGGACAGGGTTATGGCTACACCTTC
TRBV28	TRBJ1-6	TRBD1	-	CASSARTGNNSPLHF	TGTGCCAGCAGTGCGCGGACAGGGAATAATTCACCCCTCCACTTT
TRBV7-6	TRBJ2-1	TRBD1	-	CASSSGTGGNEQFF	TGTGCCAGCAGCTCAGGGACAGGGGGAAATGAGCAGTTCTTC
TRBV5-1	TRBJ1-4	TRBD1	-	CASSLTGGDEKLFF	TGCGCCAGCAGCTTGACAGGGGGCGATGAAAAACTGTTTTTT
TRBV4-1	TRBJ2-1	TRBD2	few	CASSQDSSGGAGAQFF	TGCGCCAGCAGCCAAGATTCTAGCGGGGGGGCCGGGGCGCAGTTCTTC
TRBV7-2	TRBJ2-1	TRBD2	-	CASSLSSGTINEQFF	TGTGCCAGCAGCTTGTCTAGCGGGACAATTAATGAGCAGTTCTTC
TRBV11-3	TRBJ2-4	-	-	CASSSPGEDIQYF	TGTGCCAGCAGCTCCCCCGGGGAGGACATTCAGTACTTC
TRBV7-8	TRBJ1-5	TRBD1	-	CASSLVWGTGDSNQPQHF	TGTGCCAGCAGCTTAGTCTGGGGGACAGGGGATAGCAATCAGCCCCAGCATTTT
TRBV5-1	TRBJ2-7	TRBD2	-	CATSWGGEQYF	TGCGCCACCTCCTGGGGGGGCGAGCAGTACTTC
TRBV18	TRBJ2-5	TRBD2	-	CASSPPLAGGPRETQYF	TGTGCCAGCTCACCACCTCTAGCGGGAGGGCCTAGAGAGACCCAGTACTTC
TRBV7-2	TRBJ1-1	-	-	CASSPPGVHEAFF	TGTGCCAGCAGCCCGCCCGGGGTCCATGAAGCTTTCTTT
TRBV5-1	TRBJ2-7	-	-	CASSGGGEVDEQYF	TGCGCCAGCAGCGGTGGCGGGGAGGTCGACGAGCAGTACTTC
TRBV15	TRBJ1-2	-	-	CATSREGGDNYGYTF	TGTGCCACCAGCAGAGAGGGGGGAGATAACTATGGCTACACCTTC